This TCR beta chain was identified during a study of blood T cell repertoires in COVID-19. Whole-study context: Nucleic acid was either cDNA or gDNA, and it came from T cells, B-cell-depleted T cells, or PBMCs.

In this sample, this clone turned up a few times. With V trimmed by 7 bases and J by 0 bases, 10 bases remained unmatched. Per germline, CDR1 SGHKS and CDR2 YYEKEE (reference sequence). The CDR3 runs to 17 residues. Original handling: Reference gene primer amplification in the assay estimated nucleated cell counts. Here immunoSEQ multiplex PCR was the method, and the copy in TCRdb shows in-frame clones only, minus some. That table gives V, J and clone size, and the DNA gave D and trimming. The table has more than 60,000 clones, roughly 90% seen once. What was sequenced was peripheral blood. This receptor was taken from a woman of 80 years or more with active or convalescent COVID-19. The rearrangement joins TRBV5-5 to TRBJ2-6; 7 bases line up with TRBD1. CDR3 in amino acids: CASGQEVYISGANVLTF. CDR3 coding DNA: TGTGCCAGCGGACAGGAGGTATATATCTCTGGGGCCAACGTCCTGACTTTC.